This record concerns one TCR beta chain sequence. Antigen specificity is unknown. The multiple sclerosis controls were treatment-naive patients affected by stable or active relapsing-remitting disease. Negative isolation yielded CD8+ and CD4+ T cells; FACS enriched TEMRA cells. Trimming removed 1 base from V and 7 bases from J; junction bases left unmatched: 3. Germline V gives CDR1 SQVTM, CDR2 ANQGSEA. The CDR3 contains 13 residues. With random hexamers, reverse transcription was performed on roughly 0.45 to 1 ug of RNA. TCRdb used MiXCR to reprocess the immunoSEQ multiplex PCR reads, holding one entry per CDR3 protein. The sample consists of fewer than 350,000 distinct CDR3 sequences, 89% of them appearing once. The sample belongs to a study of CD8 T cells in Susac syndrome. Overall study findings and caveats: A relatively small number of individuals underwent TCR sequencing and HLA analysis.

The source of this sequence is a human donor with multiple sclerosis. Sequenced sample: CD8+ T cells from PBMCs. This chain joins TRBV29-1 and TRBJ2-4; 8 bases fit TRBD1. DNA for the CDR3: TGCAGCGTTGAAGGCAGACAGGGGAACATTCAGTACTTC. It encodes CSVEGRQGNIQYF.